Listed here are 12 T cell receptor beta chains from one sample, sequenced in a study of blood T cell repertoires in COVID-19. Using immunoSEQ multiplex PCR, the repertoire was profiled, and TCRdb retains in-frame clones only, with some absent. The table records 470,000 or so clones, around 85% of them present only once. Sequencing was carried out using peripheral blood. The receptors here all came from a human donor in a cohort sampled during active COVID-19.

V gene TRBV7-3 combines with J gene TRBJ1-2; D ambiguous. Germline-derived CDR1 and CDR2 are SGHTA and FQGTGA. The V end lost 2 bases, the J end lost 2 bases, and 6 bases lay between the germline ends. The CDR3 consists of 13 residues. The CDR3 DNA follows: TGTGCCAGCAGCTTAGGGGAGAACTATGGCTACACCTTC. Its protein is CASSLGENYGYTF. The entire variable domain, with the rest obtained from reference TRBV7-3 and TRBJ1-2, is as follows: GAGVSQTPSNKVTEKGKYVELRCDPISGHTALYWYRQSLGQGPEFLIYFQGTGAADDSGLPNDRFFAVRPEGSVSTLKIQRTERGDSAVYLCASSLGENYGYTFGSGTRLTVV.

CDR3 in amino acids: CAWNQWVPGLLQNEQFF. The CDR3 bases are TGTGCCTGGAATCAGTGGGTCCCGGGACTCCTTCAGAATGAGCAGTTCTTC. V is TRBV30 and J is TRBJ2-1; the D gene is possibly TRBD2 (6 bases). The CDR3 is 17 amino acids. Trimming cost V 4 bases and J 7 bases, with 26 bases left between them. CDR1 is GTSNPN and CDR2 is SVGIG in the germline V gene (reference sequence).

For this clone: The sample contains more than one DNA sequence encoding this CDR3. This chain uses TRBV19 with TRBJ2-3; TRBD2 might be the D (6 bases). The ends were cut back, 9 bases at V and 0 bases at J, with 13 bases in the middle. This CDR3 spans 14 amino acids. Germline assignment: CDR1 LNHDA and CDR2 SQIVND (reference sequence). The CDR3 DNA reads as TGTGCCAGCAGCCCGGGGGTTAGCACAGATACGCAGTATTTT. This translates into CASSPGVSTDTQYF.

J is TRBJ1-2 and V is TRBV6-5; tentative D call: TRBD1 (6 bases). Trimming took off 7 bases at V and 7 bases at J, with 19 bases between the two ends. Germline V gives CDR1 MNHEY, CDR2 SVGAGI. The CDR3 covers 14 residues. The CDR3 loop is CASTPIQGVPGYTF. CDR3 sequence (DNA): TGTGCCAGCACCCCCATACAGGGAGTTCCTGGCTACACCTTC.

This chain joins TRBV10-3 and TRBJ2-1; the match to TRBD2 covers 10 bases. Per germline, CDR1 ENHRY and CDR2 SYGVKD. V lost 6 bases and J lost 4; bases outside the gene matches: 6. This CDR3 is built from 15 residues. CDR3 residues: CAISLTSGTYNEQFF. DNA for the CDR3: TGTGCCATCAGCCTCACTAGCGGGACTTACAATGAGCAGTTCTTC.

The chain couples TRBV28 to TRBJ1-4, with D unresolved. The germline V and J ends were trimmed by 4 bases and 5 bases, with 14 bases remaining between them. This CDR3 is 15 amino acids long. Germline V lookup: CDR1 MDHEN, CDR2 SYDVKM. This CDR3 reads CASSSSATQNEKLFF. The CDR3 DNA is TGTGCCAGCAGTTCTTCAGCGACCCAAAATGAAAAACTGTTTTTT.

J is TRBJ2-7 and V is TRBV2; TRBD2 matches at 7 bases. V was clipped by 1 base and J by 0 bases; unmatched bases: 6. The germline gives CDR1 SNHLY, CDR2 FYNNEI. This CDR3 contains 16 residues. The CDR3 bases are TGTGCCAGCAGTGAAGGAGCGGGACTATACTCCTACGAGCAGTACTTC. Protein sequence: CASSEGAGLYSYEQYF.

This chain uses TRBV28 with TRBJ2-2; D might be TRBD2 (5 bases). V was shortened by 4 bases and J by 5 bases, with 11 bases between the two germline ends. This CDR3 is 14 amino acids long. The V gene's germline CDR1 is MDHEN and CDR2 SYDVKM. CDR3 sequence: CASSSPGLTGELFF. CDR3 nucleotide sequence: TGTGCCAGCAGTTCCCCCGGACTTACCGGGGAGCTGTTTTTT.

The genes are TRBV19 and TRBJ1-4; D is perhaps TRBD1 (5 bases). V was shortened by 7 bases and J by 7 bases, with 19 bases between the two germline ends. This CDR3 is built from 15 residues. Germline CDR1 is LNHDA and CDR2 is SQIVND (reference sequence). Written as DNA, the CDR3 is TGTGCCAGTACTCCCGGGAGGGGCCGGGGTGAAAAACTGTTTTTT. Its protein is CASTPGRGRGEKLFF.

This clone was detected once. The gene calls are TRBV10-3 and TRBJ2-1; TRBD2 aligns across 11 bases. The germline V gene encodes CDR1 ENHRY and CDR2 SYGVKD. The V segment lost 2 bases and the J segment 7 bases; nucleotides outside the gene matches: 4. The CDR3 loop spans 15 amino acids. The CDR3 DNA sequence: TGTGCCATCAGTGAGAACCTAGCGGGAGGAAATGAGCAGTTCTTC. Amino acid sequence: CAISENLAGGNEQFF.

V is TRBV5-6 and J is TRBJ2-7; 14 positions agree with TRBD2. Looked up from germline, CDR1 is SGHDT and CDR2 is YYEEEE. The CDR3 runs to 18 residues. Germline trimming cut 3 bases from V and 6 bases from J; bases unmatched to any gene: 14. The CDR3, as DNA: TGTGCCAGCAGCTGCAGGACAGCACGGGGACTAGCGGGAGTCGAGCAGTACTTC. Its protein product is CASSCRTARGLAGVEQYF. Full variable domain (outside the CDR3, taken from reference TRBV5-6 and TRBJ2-7): DAGVTQSPTHLIKTRGQQVTLRCSPKSGHDTVSWYQQALGQGPQFIFQYYEEEERQRGNFPDRFSGHQFPNYSSELNVNALLLGDSALYLCASSCRTARGLAGVEQYFGPGTRLTVT.

The CDR3: CASSYDGTGVSDEQYF. CDR3 sequence (DNA): TGTGCCAGCAGTTACGATGGAACGGGAGTTTCCGACGAGCAGTACTTC. The chain combines TRBV5-4 with TRBJ2-7; D perhaps matches TRBD2 (6 bases). With 5 bases removed from V and 5 bases from J, the gap between germline ends came to 23 bases. Germline CDR1 reads SGHNT; CDR2 reads YYREEE (reference sequence). The CDR3 is 16 residues long.